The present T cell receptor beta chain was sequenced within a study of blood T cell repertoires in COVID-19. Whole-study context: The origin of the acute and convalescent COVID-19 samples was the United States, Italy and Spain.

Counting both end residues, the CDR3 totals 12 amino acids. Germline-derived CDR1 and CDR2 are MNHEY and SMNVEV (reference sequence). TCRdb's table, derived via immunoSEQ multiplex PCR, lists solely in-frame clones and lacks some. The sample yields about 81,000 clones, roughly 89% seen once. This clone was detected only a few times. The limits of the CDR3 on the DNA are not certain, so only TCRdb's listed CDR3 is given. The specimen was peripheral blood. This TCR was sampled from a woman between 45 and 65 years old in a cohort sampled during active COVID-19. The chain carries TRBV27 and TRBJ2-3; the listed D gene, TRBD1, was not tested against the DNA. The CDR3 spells CASTTVGTGTYF.